The 23 T cell receptor beta chains in this list originate from one sample, sequenced in a study of Ad26.COV2.S vaccination and SARS-CoV-2 variants. The protocol was immunoSEQ multiplex PCR, while the TCRdb copy is restricted to in-frame clones and leaves out a portion. Here the sample spans about 350,000 clones, about 90% being singletons. The source was peripheral blood, collected after recovery from COVID-19. Receptors originate from a human donor who had recovered from COVID-19.

The rearrangement uses TRBV6-6 and TRBJ2-5, with TRBD2 identical over 7 bases. V lost 5 bases to trimming and J lost 2 bases; unmatched junction nucleotides: 14. The CDR3 has 17 residues. CDR1 and CDR2 (germline): MNHNY, SVGAGI (reference sequence). Here the CDR3 DNA reads TGTGCCAGCAGTCTCGTAGGGGCGGGGAGGGTACAAGAGACCCAGTACTTC. It specifies CASSLVGAGRVQETQYF.

V is TRBV16 and J is TRBJ2-1; the D gene is possibly TRBD2 (6 bases). The CDR3 length is 11 residues. From germline, CDR1 is KGHSY and CDR2 FQNENV. Between the trimmed V and J ends, which lost 2 bases and 10 bases, there was a span of 6 bases. CDR3 region: CASSQAGEQFF. CDR3 coding DNA: TGTGCCAGCAGCCAAGCGGGGGAGCAGTTCTTC.

Details on this clone: One end of the junction varies from germline; a read error may be responsible. The gene calls are TRBV29-1 and TRBJ2-5, with D possibly matching TRBD2 (5 bases). Germline assignment: CDR1 SQVTM and CDR2 ANQGSEA. The CDR3 length is 12 residues. In nucleotides, the CDR3 is TGCAGCGCACTAGGAAGGCAAGAGACCCAGCACTTC. As protein: CSALGRQETQHF.

This chain connects TRBV27 to TRBJ2-1, with D perhaps matching TRBD1 (5 bases). V was trimmed by 3 bases and J by 1 base, leaving 10 bases between them. The germline V gene has CDR1 MNHEY and CDR2 SMNVEV (reference sequence). This CDR3 has 15 amino acids. CDR3 protein: CASSLLPGSYNEQFF. The CDR3 coding sequence is TGTGCCAGCAGTTTGCTTCCAGGGTCCTACAATGAGCAGTTCTTC.

In this sample, this clone turned up once. The chain recombines TRBV27 with TRBJ1-1; D call uncertain. CDR1 and CDR2 (germline): MNHEY, SMNVEV (reference sequence). Between the trimmed V and J ends, which lost 2 bases and 8 bases, there was a span of 15 bases. The CDR3 is 14 amino acids. CDR3 in amino acids: CASSLLGSNREAFF. The CDR3 DNA reads as TGTGCCAGCAGTTTACTTGGGTCCAACCGAGAAGCTTTCTTT.

J is TRBJ1-2 and V is TRBV10-3; D is uncertain. Looked up from germline, CDR1 is ENHRY and CDR2 is SYGVKD. CDR3 size: 12 residues. V lost 8 bases and J 0 bases, leaving 7 bases between the germline ends. CDR3 nucleotide sequence: TGTGCCATCGGAGAGACTAACTATGGCTACACCTTC. It encodes CAIGETNYGYTF.

The V and J genes are TRBV9 and TRBJ2-1; 10 nucleotides align to TRBD2. Germline V lookup: CDR1 SGDLS, CDR2 YYNGEE. The CDR3 has 15 amino acids. V lost 1 base and J lost 8; bases outside the gene matches: 6. CDR3 residues: CASSVQAGGPYEQFF. The CDR3 DNA reads TGTGCCAGCAGCGTACAAGCGGGGGGGCCCTATGAGCAGTTCTTC.

The J gene is TRBJ1-3, the V gene TRBV15; D is ambiguous. The CDR3 totals 19 residues. V was shortened by 1 base and J by 3 bases, with 22 bases between the two germline ends. The germline V gene has CDR1 LNHNV and CDR2 YYDKDF (reference sequence). The CDR3 nucleotides are TGTGCCACCAGCAGAGGCCGATGGAGCGGCATGAAGATTGGAAACACCATATATTTT. Translated, it gives CATSRGRWSGMKIGNTIYF.

The chain combines TRBV9 with TRBJ2-3, with 7 bases aligning to TRBD1. V lost 4 bases and J lost 4; bases outside the gene matches: 6. This CDR3 has 14 residues. Germline V gene data show CDR1 as SGDLS and CDR2 as YYNGEE. The DNA for the CDR3 is TGTGCCAGCAGCCCACGACAGGGCGCAGATACGCAGTATTTT. Amino acids: CASSPRQGADTQYF.

This chain links TRBV6-1 with TRBJ1-5, with unresolved D. This CDR3 spans 15 amino acids. Germline assignment: CDR1 MNHNS and CDR2 SASEGT. With 1 base removed from V and 9 bases from J, the gap between germline ends came to 16 bases. CDR3 sequence: CASSEVGVSLSPQHF. In DNA, the CDR3 is TGTGCCAGCAGTGAAGTTGGGGTATCGTTATCGCCCCAGCATTTT.

The V and J genes are TRBV9 and TRBJ2-7; perhaps TRBD2 as D (6 bases). The CDR3 consists of 15 residues. CDR1 is SGDLS, CDR2 YYNGEE, per germline. V lost 0 bases, J lost 6 bases, and 16 bases lay in between. Here the CDR3 reads CASSVGGIGVSEQYF. In DNA form, the CDR3 reads TGTGCCAGCAGCGTAGGCGGGATAGGGGTGTCCGAGCAGTACTTC.

The chain has TRBV27 and TRBJ2-2, with D unresolved. CDR1 is MNHEY and CDR2 is SMNVEV in the germline V gene (reference sequence). V was trimmed by 2 bases and J by 7 bases, leaving 11 bases between them. The CDR3 extends over 14 amino acids. CDR3 amino acids: CASSLVGLGGELFF. CDR3 bases: TGTGCCAGCAGTTTAGTGGGATTAGGCGGGGAGCTGTTTTTT.

The rearrangement uses TRBV3-1 (or the pseudogene TRBV3-2) and TRBJ1-1; a weak D match, TRBD1 (5 bases). The CDR3 totals 16 residues. The germline gives CDR1 LGHDT, CDR2 YNNKEL (reference sequence). Trimming removed 0 bases at V and 6 bases at J, with 17 bases between. The CDR3 nucleotides are TGTGCCAGCAGCCAAGAGGGAAGTGGGGGGTTCGCTGAAGCTTTCTTT. It encodes CASSQEGSGGFAEAFF.

A note on this clone: Other nucleotide sequences from this sample produce the same CDR3. The chain is built from TRBV11-2 and TRBJ2-1; unclear D gene. V lost 1 base to trimming and J lost 4 bases, with 5 bases between them. The CDR3 loop spans 13 amino acids. Germline V gives CDR1 SGHAT, CDR2 FQNNGV. The CDR3 sequence is CASSLANYNEQFF. The CDR3 nucleotides read TGTGCCAGCAGCTTAGCGAATTACAATGAGCAGTTCTTC.

The V gene is TRBV10-2, the J gene TRBJ1-3; D is uncertain. CDR3 length: 19 residues. The germline V and J ends were trimmed by 6 bases and 1 base, with 25 bases remaining between them. Germline V gene sequence: CDR1 WSHSY, CDR2 SAAADI. The CDR3 region has the DNA TGCGCCAGCAGGGGCGAAAAGGGTCGGACGGTACTATCTGGAAACACCATATATTTT. Translated, it gives CASRGEKGRTVLSGNTIYF.

This chain joins TRBV5-6 and TRBJ2-7; D is unresolved. The CDR3 covers 11 residues. In germline, CDR1 is SGHDT, CDR2 YYEEEE. V was shortened by 2 bases and J by 4 bases, with 4 bases between the two germline ends. CDR3 in amino acids: CASSFRYEQYF. The DNA of the CDR3 is TGTGCCAGCAGCTTTCGTTACGAGCAGTACTTC. Filled out from reference TRBV5-6 and TRBJ2-7, the complete variable domain reads DAGVTQSPTHLIKTRGQQVTLRCSPKSGHDTVSWYQQALGQGPQFIFQYYEEEERQRGNFPDRFSGHQFPNYSSELNVNALLLGDSALYLCASSFRYEQYFGPGTRLTVT.

V gene TRBV19 combines with J gene TRBJ1-1, with TRBD1 matching over 8 bases. CDR1 is LNHDA and CDR2 is SQIVND in the germline V gene (reference sequence). The junction had 6 bases not matched to a gene; V was cut back by 6 bases and J by 6 bases. The CDR3 runs to 13 residues. DNA of the CDR3: TGTGCCAGTAGCAGGGGGCGGGACGCTGAAGCTTTCTTT. This gives the protein CASSRGRDAEAFF.

The chain employs TRBV7-9 and TRBJ1-1; 7 bases match TRBD1. With 5 bases clipped from V and 1 base from J, the junction kept 10 bases outside the gene matches. The CDR3 runs to 16 residues. The germline V gene has CDR1 SEHNR and CDR2 FQNEAQ (reference sequence). The CDR3 protein is CASSRRDSQPNTEAFF. The CDR3 DNA sequence: TGTGCCAGCAGCCGCCGGGACAGTCAACCGAACACTGAAGCTTTCTTT.

V gene TRBV4-1 combines with J gene TRBJ2-7; D perhaps matches TRBD2 (6 bases). The CDR3 is 15 amino acids. Per the germline V gene, CDR1 is MGHRA and CDR2 is YSYEKL. V lost 0 bases and J 3 bases, leaving 12 bases between the germline ends. CDR3 nucleotide sequence: TGCGCCAGCAGCCAAGACCCTACGGACTACTACGAGCAGTACTTC. Its protein product is CASSQDPTDYYEQYF.

The rearrangement uses TRBV6-5 and TRBJ2-1; TRBD2 matches at 7 bases. The germline V gene encodes CDR1 MNHEY and CDR2 SVGAGI. This CDR3 comprises 15 residues. Trimming removed 6 bases from V and 2 bases from J; junction bases left unmatched: 7. The CDR3 loop reads CASRDPGLTYNEQFF. The CDR3 DNA is TGTGCCAGCAGGGACCCGGGACTAACCTACAATGAGCAGTTCTTC.

The chain has TRBV27 and TRBJ1-1; D not resolved. Germline V gene sequence: CDR1 MNHEY, CDR2 SMNVEV (reference sequence). This CDR3 is 11 amino acids long. The CDR3 nucleotides read TGTGCAAGCCACAGGAACACTGAAGCTTTCTTT. Translation: CASHRNTEAFF.

The gene calls are TRBV10-3 and TRBJ1-2, with 8 bases lining up with TRBD1. This CDR3 has 15 residues. Germline lookup yields CDR1 ENHRY and CDR2 SYGVKD. The junction had 5 bases not matched to a gene; V was cut back by 0 bases and J by 5 bases. CDR3 residues: CAISESWTGQYGYTF. DNA of the CDR3: TGTGCCATCAGTGAGTCTTGGACAGGGCAATATGGCTACACCTTC.

The chain couples TRBV5-4 to TRBJ2-7, with D unresolved. This CDR3 comprises 14 residues. Trimming cost V 3 bases and J 1 base, with 11 bases left between them. The V gene's germline CDR1 is SGHNT and CDR2 YYREEE (reference sequence). The CDR3 loop reads CASSSGGQSYEQYF. The CDR3 region has the DNA TGTGCCAGCAGCTCCGGTGGTCAGTCCTACGAGCAGTACTTC.